This TCR beta chain was captured by sequencing in a study of T cell responses to AZD1222 COVID-19 vaccine. The study's findings and limits: Spike-specific TCR breadth and depth were elevated following two AZD1222 doses. Clonal diversity may have been underestimated in mostly white British donors.

Second-dose intervals near 4 or 12 weeks were combined. Data came from immunoSEQ multiplex PCR; TCRdb stores just in-frame clones and leaves some out. This table has 150,000 or so clones, more than 85% appearing once. The CDR3 totals 18 residues. Losses at the gene ends were 8 bases for V and 4 bases for J; bases not matched to a gene: 15. Germline-derived CDR1 and CDR2 are MDHEN and SYDVKM. On this clone itself: Antigen unknown.

The sequenced sample was peripheral blood, obtained 28 days after the second AZD1222 dose. The chain has TRBV28 and TRBJ2-1; 12 bases map to TRBD2. The sequence came from an adult who received the AZD1222 COVID-19 vaccine. Here the CDR3 reads CASSTWGLAGGGYNEQFF. The CDR3 DNA sequence: TGTGCCAGCTCCACTTGGGGCCTAGCGGGAGGGGGTTACAATGAGCAGTTCTTC.